Presented here are 29 T cell receptor beta chains from one specimen sequenced in a study of CD8+CD57+ T cells in acquired aplastic anemia. CDR3 and TCR beta VDJ profiling relied on a genomic DNA template. TCRdb re-called the reads with MiXCR, one entry per CDR3 protein. The repertoire has some 160,000 distinct CDR3 sequences, 40% to 60% of them found once; the top ten carry 25% to 35%. Patients included in sequencing had previously demonstrated CD8+CD57+ cell expansion by flow cytometry. The material sequenced was sorted CD4+, CD8+, or CD8+CD57+ T cells (not recorded which) from PBMCs. These TCRs come from a human donor with aplastic anemia.

The chain links TRBV3-1 to TRBJ2-1; D unclear. Looked up from germline, CDR1 is LGHDT and CDR2 is YNNKEL (reference sequence). The length of the CDR3 is 13 residues. V was pared by 4 bases and J by 5 bases, with 9 bases between. This CDR3 is CASSRVDDNEQFF. As DNA, the CDR3 is TGTGCCAGCAGCCGAGTGGACGACAATGAGCAGTTCTTC.

J is TRBJ1-6 and V is TRBV6-1; D may be TRBD1 (6 bases). The CDR3 consists of 13 residues. Trimming stripped 5 bases from V and 8 bases from J, with 10 bases between. The germline CDR1 and CDR2 sequences are MNHNS and SASEGT. In DNA form, the CDR3 reads TGTGCCAGCAGTCAGTCAGGGGATTCACCCCTCCACTTT. This codes for CASSQSGDSPLHF.

Notes on this clonotype: This CDR3 is missing its conserved last phenylalanine or tryptophan, likely due to a read error. The chain recombines TRBV9 with TRBJ2-1; 10 bases line up with TRBD2. The CDR3 is made up of 15 amino acids. The germline CDR1 and CDR2 sequences are SGDLS and YYNGEE. CDR3 DNA sequence: TGTGCCAGCAGCACCAGCGGGAGGGTCCACAACGAGCAGTTCGTC. It specifies CASSTSGRVHNEQFV.

This clonotype was seen more than once but under ten times. This may be a read error, as it is one base from a much larger clone. This chain links TRBV11-2 with TRBJ2-5; D is ambiguous. The V gene's germline CDR1 is SGHAT and CDR2 FQNNGV. The CDR3 contains 12 residues. The CDR3 region has the DNA TGTGCCGGCAGCCTTTGGCCTGAGACCCAGTACTTC. Residues: CAGSLWPETQYF. The variable domain in full, completed from reference TRBV11-2 and TRBJ2-5, reads EAGVAQSPRYKIIEKRQSVAFWCNPISGHATLYWYQQILGQGPKLLIQFQNNGVVDDSQLPKDRFSAERLKGVDSTLKIQPAKLEDSAVYLCAGSLWPETQYFGPGTRLLVL.

As concerns this clonotype: The CDR3 does not close with the conserved phenylalanine or tryptophan, likely indicating a read error. V is TRBV20-1 and J is TRBJ1-6; D remains unclear. Germline V gives CDR1 DFQATT, CDR2 SNEGSKA (reference sequence). The CDR3 length is 14 residues. V was trimmed by 5 bases and J by 0 bases, leaving 8 bases between them. CDR3 nucleotides: TGCAGTGCTGCCGAAATCTCCTATAATTCACCCCTCCACTCT. Amino acid sequence: CSAAEISYNSPLHS.

This rearrangement joins TRBV30 to TRBJ1-6, with unresolved D. The CDR3 is 13 amino acids. Germline V CDR1 and CDR2: GTSNPN, SVGIG (reference sequence). The ends were cut back, 4 bases at V and 11 bases at J, with 15 bases in the middle. The CDR3 DNA reads TGTGCCTGGACGTACACAGACGGGACACCCCTCCACTTT. It translates to CAWTYTDGTPLHF.

The rearrangement links TRBV29-1 to TRBJ2-7, with 7 bases fitting TRBD1. V lost 6 bases and J lost 8; bases outside the gene matches: 7. The CDR3 spans 11 residues. Per the germline V gene, CDR1 is SQVTM and CDR2 is ANQGSEA. The CDR3 protein is CSVGQSYKQYF. The CDR3 DNA reads TGCAGCGTGGGACAGTCTTACAAGCAGTACTTC.

This clonotype has just one count. The rearrangement links TRBV7-9 to TRBJ2-7; no clear D. The CDR3 contains 12 residues. V lost 2 bases and J 5 bases, leaving 7 bases between the germline ends. Looked up from germline, CDR1 is SEHNR and CDR2 is FQNEAQ (reference sequence). This CDR3 is CASSLSRDEQYF. CDR3 nucleotides: TGTGCCAGCAGCTTAAGCCGGGACGAGCAGTACTTC.

CDR3 loop: CASSQQIPETQYF. The CDR3 bases are TGTGCCAGCAGTCAACAGATACCAGAGACCCAGTACTTC. This chain connects TRBV25-1 to TRBJ2-5; D is ambiguous. Germline values: CDR1 MGHDK, CDR2 SYGVNS. The CDR3 contains 13 residues. V was cut by 5 bases and J by 4 bases, with 11 bases left in between.

This clonotype was observed many times. The V gene is TRBV6-1, the J gene TRBJ2-7; 9 bases fit TRBD1. There are 15 residues in the CDR3. In germline, CDR1 is MNHNS, CDR2 SASEGT. V gave up 3 bases and J gave up 3 bases; unmatched junction bases: 6. The CDR3 nucleotides are TGTGCCAGCAGTGACCGAGGGGGACAGGGCTACGAGCAGTACTTC. It encodes CASSDRGGQGYEQYF.

The CDR3 DNA is TGTGCCAGCAGCCGACACCGGGACAGGGGGCGAGAGACCCAGTACTTC. It specifies CASSRHRDRGRETQYF. The rearrangement uses TRBV11-3 and TRBJ2-5; 12 nucleotides align to TRBD1. Germline V CDR1 and CDR2: SGHNT, YENEEA. CDR3 size: 16 residues. Unmatched junction bases numbered 8, after V lost 5 bases and J lost 4 bases.

Points on this clonotype: A much more abundant neighbour one base away suggests this may be a read error. The chain has TRBV27 and TRBJ2-3; D call uncertain. The germline V gene encodes CDR1 MNHEY and CDR2 SMNVEV (reference sequence). This CDR3 is 14 amino acids long. CDR3 sequence: CASSLYNTANTHYF. CDR3 DNA sequence: TGTGCCAGCAGTTTATATAACACCGCGAATACGCACTATTTT.

This rearrangement joins TRBV4-2 to TRBJ2-1; 8 bases agree with TRBD2. Trimming removed 6 bases from V and 8 bases from J; junction bases left unmatched: 12. The CDR3 has 15 residues. CDR1 is LGHNA and CDR2 is YNFKEQ in the germline V gene. The DNA of the CDR3 is TGTGCCAGCAGTCCACCGGGGGGGACGGGGGATGAGCAGTTCTTC. It is translated as CASSPPGGTGDEQFF.

This clonotype came up a few times. The rearrangement links TRBV7-3 to TRBJ2-2; unclear D gene. Germline CDR1 and CDR2: SGHTA and FQGTGA. The V and J ends lost 2 bases and 7 bases respectively, with 17 bases between them. This CDR3 is built from 16 residues. The CDR3 spells CASSLSDIRINGELFF. The DNA for the CDR3 is TGTGCCAGCAGCTTATCTGACATAAGAATAAACGGGGAGCTGTTTTTT.

The V call is TRBV2, the J call TRBJ2-1; 7 bases agree with TRBD2. With V trimmed by 6 bases and J by 4 bases, 6 bases remained unmatched. The CDR3 consists of 14 residues. CDR1 is SNHLY and CDR2 is FYNNEI in the germline V gene. CDR3 bases: TGTGCCAGCAGCGACACGGGGGGATACAATGAGCAGTTCTTC. It codes for CASSDTGGYNEQFF.

The chain uses TRBV7-9 and TRBJ1-4, with D perhaps matching TRBD1 (5 bases). Trimming took off 2 bases at V and 12 bases at J, with 13 bases between the two ends. This CDR3 comprises 13 residues. From germline, CDR1 is SEHNR and CDR2 FQNEAQ (reference sequence). As DNA, the CDR3 is TGTGCCAGCAGCTTATGGTCGGGACCGGAACTGTTTTTT. As protein: CASSLWSGPELFF.

This clonotype was recorded at least ten times. The rearrangement uses TRBV12-3 or TRBV12-4 and TRBJ1-1; D is perhaps TRBD1 (5 bases). The V end was cut by 8 bases, the J end by 0 bases, with 16 bases between. The CDR3 runs 15 residues. CDR3 amino acids: CASYAVQGMNTEAFF. Written as DNA, the CDR3 is TGTGCCAGCTACGCCGTCCAGGGAATGAACACTGAAGCTTTCTTT.

Turning to this clonotype: The missing conserved phenylalanine or tryptophan at the end of this CDR3 makes a read error likely. This chain links TRBV9 with TRBJ2-5; 11 bases map to TRBD1. After removal of 3 bases from V and 9 bases from J, the junction contained 13 bases not matched to a gene. The germline gives CDR1 SGDLS, CDR2 YYNGEE. There are 16 residues in the CDR3. The CDR3 reads CASSDRTGGYYEAQYL. CDR3 coding DNA: TGTGCCAGCAGCGACCGGACAGGGGGCTATTATGAGGCCCAGTACTTA.

V is TRBV30 and J is TRBJ2-3; 8 bases agree with TRBD2. Germline CDR1 GTSNPN, CDR2 SVGIG (reference sequence). The CDR3 runs to 17 residues. V trimming: 2 bases; J trimming: 0 bases; junction bases outside the gene matches: 10. The chain's CDR3 is CAWSPLADLPSTDTQYF. Here the CDR3 DNA reads TGTGCCTGGAGTCCACTAGCGGATTTACCTAGCACAGATACGCAGTATTTT.

The chain couples TRBV15 to TRBJ2-5; D is unclear. Per the germline V gene, CDR1 is LNHNV and CDR2 is YYDKDF (reference sequence). The germline V and J ends were trimmed by 3 bases and 5 bases, with 10 bases remaining between them. The CDR3 sequence is 13 residues long. The CDR3 sequence: CATSRTLRETQYF. The DNA for the CDR3 is TGTGCCACCAGCAGGACACTCCGGGAGACCCAGTACTTC.

This clonotype turned up a few times. The chain joins TRBV12-3 or TRBV12-4 to TRBJ2-1, with TRBD2 matching over 8 bases. This CDR3 contains 19 residues. V shed 1 base, J shed 1 base, and the junction held 12 bases outside the gene matches. The CDR3, as DNA: TGTGCCAGCAGTTTAGTCGCTAGCGGGTTTTTAAATTCCTACAATGAGCAGTTCTTC. Amino acids: CASSLVASGFLNSYNEQFF.

This chain uses TRBV10-3 with TRBJ2-3, with 8 bases matching TRBD1. The germline V gene encodes CDR1 ENHRY and CDR2 SYGVKD. This CDR3 contains 18 residues. V gave up 2 bases and J gave up 0 bases; unmatched junction bases: 10. CDR3 residues: CAISERPLGDRSTDTQYF. CDR3 in DNA: TGTGCCATCAGTGAGAGACCCCTAGGGGACAGGAGCACAGATACGCAGTATTTT.

The table lists this clonotype with a few counts. This chain links TRBV5-1 with TRBJ2-1; D remains unclear. V was clipped by 1 base and J by 6 bases, with 14 bases between them. Germline V gene sequence: CDR1 SGHRS, CDR2 YFSETQ. The CDR3 length is 15 residues. The CDR3 reads CASSLSTQVVNEQFF. The CDR3 DNA reads TGCGCCAGCAGCTTGTCTACTCAGGTGGTCAATGAGCAGTTCTTC. The full variable domain, in which reference TRBV5-1 and TRBJ2-1 provide the parts outside the CDR3, is KAGVTQTPRYLIKTRGQQVTLSCSPISGHRSVSWYQQTPGQGLQFLFEYFSETQRNKGNFPGRFSGRQFSNSRSEMNVSTLELGDSALYLCASSLSTQVVNEQFFGPGTRLTVL.

The rearrangement uses TRBV20-1 and TRBJ2-1; 11 positions agree with TRBD2. Germline loops: CDR1 DFQATT, CDR2 SNEGSKA (reference sequence). The CDR3 consists of 13 residues. Unmatched junction bases numbered 7, after V lost 6 bases and J lost 9 bases. The CDR3 reads CSATLAGGGEQFF. CDR3 sequence (DNA): TGCAGTGCAACCCTAGCGGGGGGTGGTGAGCAGTTCTTC.

This clonotype showed up just a few times. This sequence may be a read error, since a much larger clone differs from it by one base. The rearrangement uses TRBV2 and TRBJ2-7, with D uncertain. This CDR3 spans 12 amino acids. Trimming took off 6 bases at V and 2 bases at J, with 8 bases between the two ends. Per germline, CDR1 SNHLY and CDR2 FYNNEI. CDR3 sequence reads: CASSSFPYEQYF. The CDR3 DNA reads as TGTGCCAGCAGCTCATTCCCCTACGAGCAGTACTTC. Together with reference TRBV2 and TRBJ2-7, the CDR3 gives the full variable domain: EPEVTQTPSHQVTQMGQEVILRCVPISNHLYFYWYRQILGQKVEFLVSFYNNEISEKSEIFDDQFSVERPDGSNFTLKIRSTKLEDSAMYFCASSSFPYEQYFGPGTRLTVT.

This rearrangement joins TRBV7-9 to TRBJ1-1, with a weak D call TRBD1 (5 bases). Germline V CDR1 and CDR2: SEHNR, FQNEAQ (reference sequence). The CDR3 contains 12 residues. V lost 4 bases and J 7 bases, leaving 10 bases between the germline ends. The CDR3 loop is CASSSTAIEAFF. The CDR3 nucleotides read TGTGCCAGCAGCTCGACAGCGATTGAAGCTTTCTTT.

This chain joins TRBV10-3 and TRBJ2-1, with 11 bases identical to TRBD1. CDR3 size: 12 residues. Germline-derived CDR1 and CDR2 are ENHRY and SYGVKD. The V gene end was trimmed by 10 bases and the J gene end by 9 bases; junction bases not matched to a gene: 5. The CDR3 region has the DNA TGTGCCAGCGGACAGGGGGCAGGTGAGCAGTTCTTC. Its protein product is CASGQGAGEQFF.

This clonotype was seen at least ten times. V usage is TRBV9 and J usage is TRBJ2-1; 7 nucleotides agree with TRBD1. From germline, CDR1 is SGDLS and CDR2 YYNGEE. The junction had 4 bases not matched to a gene; V was cut back by 2 bases and J by 8 bases. The CDR3 covers 13 residues. The CDR3 DNA reads TGTGCCAGCAGCGTCAGGGACAGCCATGAGCAGTTCTTC. As protein: CASSVRDSHEQFF.

This clonotype was detected ten times or more. The V call is TRBV12-3 or TRBV12-4, the J call TRBJ1-2; no reliable D call. V dropped 2 bases and J dropped 6 bases, with 16 bases sitting between them. The CDR3 is made up of 15 amino acids. CDR3 DNA: TGTGCCAGCAGTTTATCCTTTATTGGTCCCGATGGCTACACCTTC. Encoded protein: CASSLSFIGPDGYTF.